Below, 26 T cell receptor beta chains from the same sample are listed, as sequenced in a study of shared clonotypes between healthy human individuals. Sequencing was performed with immunoSEQ multiplex PCR; in TCRdb, only in-frame clones are kept and a portion is missing. The sample has about 2 million clones, approximately 95% seen once. Sequencing input: naive CD4+ T cells sorted from blood. The subset denotes: CD45RA+ positively selected. These TCRs come from a man younger than 30 in good health.

The chain recombines TRBV7-6 with TRBJ2-1, with 8 bases aligning to TRBD1. The CDR3 extends over 15 amino acids. Trimming removed 3 bases from V and 4 bases from J; junction bases left unmatched: 5. Germline V gene sequence: CDR1 SGHVS, CDR2 FNYEAQ. For the CDR3, the DNA is TGTGCCAGCAGCTTGGGGACAGGTGATTACAATGAGCAGTTCTTC. Protein: CASSLGTGDYNEQFF. The complete variable domain, with remaining parts taken from reference TRBV7-6 and TRBJ2-1, reads GAGVSQSPRYKVTKRGQDVALRCDPISGHVSLYWYRQALGQGPEFLTYFNYEAQQDKSGLPNDRFSAERPEGSISTLTIQRTEQRDSAMYRCASSLGTGDYNEQFFGPGTRLTVL.

The V gene is TRBV5-1, the J gene TRBJ2-5; D is unresolved. Germline loops: CDR1 SGHRS, CDR2 YFSETQ. Trimming left V 2 bases short and J 0 bases short, with 8 bases between. The CDR3 spans 14 residues. The CDR3 reads CASSFIDNQETQYF. In DNA, the CDR3 is TGCGCCAGCAGCTTTATCGACAACCAAGAGACCCAGTACTTC.

For this clone: Other DNA sequences in this specimen translate into the identical CDR3. The rearrangement joins TRBV5-1 to TRBJ2-3; no clear D. The V gene lost 7 bases and the J gene lost 6 bases, with 9 bases spanning the gap. The CDR3 spans 11 residues. The germline V gene encodes CDR1 SGHRS and CDR2 YFSETQ. DNA for the CDR3: TGCGCCAGCTCCTTGACCGATACGCAGTATTTT. It translates to CASSLTDTQYF.

This clone was recorded only once. The V gene is TRBV6-1, the J gene TRBJ2-5, with TRBD1 matching over 7 bases. Germline values: CDR1 MNHNS, CDR2 SASEGT. J lost 6 bases, V lost 1 base, and 8 bases had no gene match. The length of the CDR3 is 15 residues. This CDR3 reads CASSEVGTVGKTQYF. The DNA of the CDR3 is TGTGCCAGCAGTGAAGTGGGGACAGTCGGAAAGACCCAGTACTTC.

This sequence joins TRBV2 and TRBJ1-2; no firm D call. CDR3 length: 14 amino acids. Germline V gene lookup returns CDR1 SNHLY and CDR2 FYNNEI. With 3 bases removed from V and 3 bases from J, the gap between germline ends came to 11 bases. CDR3 region: CASSETHSYYGYTF. Written as DNA, the CDR3 is TGTGCCAGCAGTGAGACACATTCGTACTATGGCTACACCTTC.

The J gene is TRBJ1-6, the V gene TRBV9; D call uncertain. Trimming left V 7 bases short and J 7 bases short, with 12 bases between. CDR1 and CDR2 (germline): SGDLS, YYNGEE. The CDR3 length is 13 residues. CDR3 loop: CASSDGKNSPLHF. Written as DNA, the CDR3 is TGTGCCAGCTCTGACGGTAAAAATTCACCCCTCCACTTT.

The chain carries TRBV7-9 and TRBJ1-1; no clear D. Per germline, CDR1 SEHNR and CDR2 FQNEAQ (reference sequence). V was trimmed by 1 base and J by 12 bases, leaving 18 bases between them. The CDR3 has 14 amino acids. The CDR3 reads CASSLVWSEYKTFF. CDR3 DNA sequence: TGTGCCAGCAGCTTAGTATGGTCGGAGTATAAAACTTTCTTT.

V usage is TRBV10-3 and J usage is TRBJ1-5; D is perhaps TRBD1 (5 bases). V lost 6 bases to trimming and J lost 4 bases, with 13 bases between them. Germline CDR1 is ENHRY and CDR2 is SYGVKD. The CDR3 is 14 amino acids. Written as DNA, the CDR3 is TGTGCCATCAGCCAGGGAAATTATAATCAGCCCCAGCATTTT. Translated, it gives CAISQGNYNQPQHF.

V gene TRBV2 combines with J gene TRBJ1-6; D unclear. The CDR3 has 16 amino acids. Trimming left V 6 bases short and J 6 bases short, with 18 bases between. The germline V gene encodes CDR1 SNHLY and CDR2 FYNNEI. As DNA, the CDR3 is TGTGCCAGCAGCTCCAATACCTGGCTAACTAATTCACCCCTCCACTTT. It specifies CASSSNTWLTNSPLHF.

This clone was picked up one time. The chain recombines TRBV11-2 with TRBJ2-7; 10 positions match TRBD2. V lost 1 base to trimming and J lost 4 bases; unmatched junction nucleotides: 4. Germline V CDR1 and CDR2: SGHAT, FQNNGV. The CDR3 runs to 15 residues. The CDR3 coding sequence is TGTGCCAGCAGCTTAGTGGGACTAGCGTTTTACGAGCAGTACTTC. Protein: CASSLVGLAFYEQYF.

V usage is TRBV6-1 and J usage is TRBJ1-2; 7 bases align to TRBD1. V lost 1 base, J lost 4 bases, and 9 bases stayed unmatched. The CDR3 extends over 16 amino acids. The germline V gene encodes CDR1 MNHNS and CDR2 SASEGT. The CDR3 sequence is CASSEEGGRGVYGYTF. The CDR3, as DNA: TGTGCCAGCAGTGAAGAAGGGGGCAGGGGTGTCTATGGCTACACCTTC.

V is TRBV5-4 and J is TRBJ2-7; 10 bases are a match to TRBD2. The CDR3 contains 15 residues. The ends lost 3 bases at V and 5 bases at J; junction bases unmatched: 8. The germline CDR1 and CDR2 sequences are SGHNT and YYREEE (reference sequence). The CDR3 coding sequence is TGTGCCAGCAGCTCAGCTAGCGGGAGAATAAACGAGCAGTACTTC. Translating gives CASSSASGRINEQYF. Supplemented by reference TRBV5-4 and TRBJ2-7, the full variable domain reads ETGVTQSPTHLIKTRGQQVTLRCSSQSGHNTVSWYQQALGQGPQFIFQYYREEENGRGNFPPRFSGLQFPNYSSELNVNALELDDSALYLCASSSASGRINEQYFGPGTRLTVT.

The chain joins TRBV25-1 to TRBJ1-1; weak D call: TRBD1 (5 bases). V lost 8 bases to trimming and J lost 1 base, with 11 bases between them. CDR3 length equals 13 residues. Per germline, CDR1 MGHDK and CDR2 SYGVNS. The CDR3 loop is CASSPQGNTEAFF. The CDR3 nucleotides read TGTGCCAGCTCCCCCCAGGGGAACACTGAAGCTTTCTTT.

The chain has TRBV29-1 and TRBJ2-3, with TRBD1 identical over 9 bases. Germline V gene lookup returns CDR1 SQVTM and CDR2 ANQGSEA. This CDR3 spans 15 amino acids. Trimming at V came to 1 base and at J to 5 bases, leaving 7 bases not matched to a gene. The CDR3 here is CSVEGDRVYGDTQYF. CDR3 DNA sequence: TGCAGCGTTGAAGGGGACAGGGTCTATGGAGATACGCAGTATTTT.

The V gene is TRBV19, the J gene TRBJ1-3; D might be TRBD1 (5 bases). Germline loops: CDR1 LNHDA, CDR2 SQIVND (reference sequence). The CDR3 totals 16 residues. Between the trimmed V and J ends, which lost 7 bases and 7 bases, there was a span of 23 bases. The CDR3 is CASNPSGRESLNTIYF. The CDR3 region has the DNA TGTGCCAGTAATCCCTCCGGCAGGGAGTCTTTGAACACCATATATTTT.

This sequence joins TRBV30 and TRBJ2-4; perhaps TRBD1 as D (5 bases). Trimming shortened V by 7 bases and J by 0 bases, and 13 bases separated the two germline ends. The CDR3 spans 14 residues. Germline V gives CDR1 GTSNPN, CDR2 SVGIG (reference sequence). In DNA form, the CDR3 reads TGTGCCTCCACCCGGCAGGGAGCCAAAAACATTCAGTACTTC. Translating gives CASTRQGAKNIQYF.

The chain couples TRBV4-3 to TRBJ1-4; the D is unclear. The CDR3 length is 15 residues. The ends were cut back, 0 bases at V and 0 bases at J, with 5 bases in the middle. The V gene's germline CDR1 is LGHNA and CDR2 YSLEER. CDR3 in DNA: TGCGCCAGCAGCCAAGAGTTTGCAACTAATGAAAAACTGTTTTTT. This encodes CASSQEFATNEKLFF.

V is TRBV5-1 and J is TRBJ2-1; TRBD2 matches 13 bases. CDR1 and CDR2 (germline): SGHRS, YFSETQ. Trimming removed 6 bases from V and 4 bases from J; junction bases left unmatched: 7. The CDR3 has 16 amino acids. This chain's CDR3 is CASKTSGGSIYNEQFF. In DNA, the CDR3 is TGCGCCAGCAAGACTAGCGGGGGGTCAATTTACAATGAGCAGTTCTTC.

This chain connects TRBV4-3 to TRBJ1-2, with a possible D match to TRBD1 (5 bases). The CDR3 has 13 amino acids. Trimming took off 1 base at V and 8 bases at J, with 11 bases between the two ends. Germline CDR1 LGHNA, CDR2 YSLEER. For the CDR3, the DNA is TGCGCCAGCAGCCAAGCCGGGACCATCGGCTACACCTTC. It codes for CASSQAGTIGYTF.

In regard to this clone: Other DNA variants within this sample encode the same CDR3. The V call is TRBV27, the J call TRBJ2-5, with 9 bases identical to TRBD2. The CDR3 extends over 14 amino acids. J was trimmed by 2 bases and V by 3 bases; bases with no gene match: 1. Germline V gene data show CDR1 as MNHEY and CDR2 as SMNVEV (reference sequence). CDR3 loop: CASSLAGGQETQYF. In nucleotides, the CDR3 is TGTGCCAGCAGTTTGGCGGGGGGGCAAGAGACCCAGTACTTC.

This clone came up once. The CDR3 region has the DNA TGTGCCAGCTCACCCAGGAATGAGGGCTACAATGAGCAGTTCTTC. Translating gives CASSPRNEGYNEQFF. This sequence joins TRBV18 and TRBJ2-1; possible D gene TRBD2, 5 bases. Trimming stripped 3 bases from V and 3 bases from J, with 12 bases between. The CDR3 is made up of 15 amino acids. CDR1 is KGHSH and CDR2 is LQKENI in the germline V gene.

For this clone: The sample holds other DNA sequences that translate to the same CDR3. J is TRBJ2-7 and V is TRBV5-4; D remains ambiguous. CDR3 length equals 13 residues. Trimming shortened V by 1 base and J by 1 base, and 6 bases separated the two germline ends. Looked up from germline, CDR1 is SGHNT and CDR2 is YYREEE (reference sequence). The CDR3 DNA follows: TGTGCCAGCAGCTTGAGGGAATCCTACGAGCAGTACTTC. Protein sequence: CASSLRESYEQYF.

The V gene is TRBV7-2, the J gene TRBJ2-7; 14 bases align to TRBD2. CDR3 length: 16 residues. Germline assignment: CDR1 SGHTA and CDR2 FQGNSA. Trimming at V came to 8 bases and at J to 0 bases, leaving 6 bases not matched to a gene. The CDR3 bases are TGTGCCAGCGGACTAGCGGGGGGCGTATACTCCTACGAGCAGTACTTC. Translated, it gives CASGLAGGVYSYEQYF.

The chain joins TRBV20-1 to TRBJ2-1; D is ambiguous. V was shortened by 6 bases and J by 9 bases, with 12 bases between the two germline ends. Germline loops: CDR1 DFQATT, CDR2 SNEGSKA (reference sequence). This CDR3 is 11 amino acids long. CDR3 protein: CSADHRAEQFF. As DNA, the CDR3 is TGCAGTGCCGATCACCGGGCTGAGCAGTTCTTC.

The chain is built from TRBV5-4 and TRBJ1-2; D unresolved. The CDR3 length is 12 residues. Germline CDR1 SGHNT, CDR2 YYREEE (reference sequence). V was shortened by 0 bases and J by 7 bases, with 7 bases between the two germline ends. The CDR3 nucleotides read TGTGCCAGCAGCTTGGATCCGAGTGGCTACACCTTC. This translates into CASSLDPSGYTF.

Comments on this clone: Other DNA sequences within the sample encode an identical CDR3. This rearrangement joins TRBV10-3 to TRBJ2-2; TRBD2 might be the D (6 bases). This CDR3 has 14 amino acids. With 4 bases removed from V and 1 base from J, the gap between germline ends came to 7 bases. Germline lookup yields CDR1 ENHRY and CDR2 SYGVKD. The CDR3 spells CAISGGGNTGELFF. As DNA, the CDR3 is TGTGCCATCAGTGGGGGAGGGAACACCGGGGAGCTGTTTTTT.